This T cell receptor (beta chain) was retrieved from a study of post-analysis software for immune sequencing data. Study at large: The disease courses spanned relapsing-remitting, secondary progressive and progressive-relapsing forms of multiple sclerosis. General observations from the study: By F measure, samples from a shared preparation batch strongly co-clustered. The study found TRBV5-6, TRBV5-1 and TRBV20-1 among five or six TRBV segments more frequent in patients than controls. Multiple sclerosis patients showed significantly lower normalized Chao1 diversity than controls did.

In the case of this clonotype: The target antigen is unknown.

Each TCR beta cDNA library carried unique molecular identifiers. T cells, 1 to 10 million of them, yielded approximately 500,000 cDNA molecules. TCRdb reprocessed the PCR reads via MiXCR and lists one record per CDR3 protein. The table lists about 820,000 distinct CDR3 sequences, 53% of them singletons. Germline CDR1 and CDR2: WNHNN and SYGVQD (reference sequence). This CDR3 has 16 amino acids. The germline V and J ends were trimmed by 3 bases and 0 bases, with 12 bases remaining between them. This sequence originates from a girl aged 5-17 years with multiple sclerosis. This chain joins TRBV10-1 and TRBJ2-1; D not resolved. The sample comprised blood. The CDR3 DNA is TGCGCCAGCAGTGATCGCCGGATCCTCTCCTACAATGAGCAGTTCTTC. It codes for CASSDRRILSYNEQFF.